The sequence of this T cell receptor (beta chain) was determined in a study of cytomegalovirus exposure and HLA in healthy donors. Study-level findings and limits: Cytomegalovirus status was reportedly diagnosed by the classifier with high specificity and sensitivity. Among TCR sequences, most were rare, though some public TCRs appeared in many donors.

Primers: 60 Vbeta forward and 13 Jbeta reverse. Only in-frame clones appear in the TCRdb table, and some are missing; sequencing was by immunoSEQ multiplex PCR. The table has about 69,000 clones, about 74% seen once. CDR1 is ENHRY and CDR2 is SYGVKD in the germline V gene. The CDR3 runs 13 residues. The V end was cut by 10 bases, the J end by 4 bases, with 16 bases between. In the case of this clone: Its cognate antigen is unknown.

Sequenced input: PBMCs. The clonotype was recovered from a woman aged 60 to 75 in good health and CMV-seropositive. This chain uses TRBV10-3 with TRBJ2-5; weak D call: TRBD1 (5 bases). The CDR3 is CATRVQVGETQYF. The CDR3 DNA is TGTGCCACTCGAGTACAGGTGGGAGAGACCCAGTACTTC.